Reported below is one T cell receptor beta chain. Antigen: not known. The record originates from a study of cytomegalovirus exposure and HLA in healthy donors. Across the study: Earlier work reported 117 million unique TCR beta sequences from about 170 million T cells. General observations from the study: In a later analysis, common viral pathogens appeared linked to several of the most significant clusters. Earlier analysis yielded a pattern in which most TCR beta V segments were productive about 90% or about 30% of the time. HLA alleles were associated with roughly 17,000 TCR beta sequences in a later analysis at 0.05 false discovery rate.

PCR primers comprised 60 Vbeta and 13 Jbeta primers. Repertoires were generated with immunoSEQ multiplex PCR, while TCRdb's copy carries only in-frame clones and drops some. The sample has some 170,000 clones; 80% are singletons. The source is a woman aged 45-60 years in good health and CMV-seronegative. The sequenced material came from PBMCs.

Here the CDR3 reads CASSLEVSGGYTQYF. The CDR3 DNA follows: TGTGCCAGCAGCTTAGAGGTTAGCGGGGGCTATACGCAGTATTTT. The gene calls are TRBV11-2 and TRBJ2-3; 9 positions agree with TRBD2. Germline V gene data show CDR1 as SGHAT and CDR2 as FQNNGV. J lost 7 bases, V lost 0 bases, and 5 bases had no gene match. The length of the CDR3 is 15 residues. Full variable domain (rest looked up from reference TRBV11-2 and TRBJ2-3): EAGVAQSPRYKIIEKRQSVAFWCNPISGHATLYWYQQILGQGPKLLIQFQNNGVVDDSQLPKDRFSAERLKGVDSTLKIQPAKLEDSAVYLCASSLEVSGGYTQYFGPGTRLTVL.